Following are 17 T cell receptor beta chains from one sample sequenced in a study of STAT3 mutations in large granular lymphocyte leukemia. Study-wide points: Every T-LGLL patient had at least one immunodominant TCRbeta clonotype.

Profiled with immunoSEQ multiplex PCR; TCRdb holds only in-frame clones, not every one. The repertoire holds 9,500 to 12,000 clones, with 85% to 90% as singletons. No antigen is known for these receptors. Source material: peripheral blood mononuclear cells. Source of these receptors: a man older than 75 with T-cell large granular lymphocyte leukemia. Some clones in this sample may be carry-over from other donors' samples.

The rearrangement uses TRBV11-3 and TRBJ2-7; D is unresolved. Germline V gene data show CDR1 as SGHNT and CDR2 as YENEEA. Trimming shortened V by 6 bases and J by 2 bases, and 5 bases separated the two germline ends. The CDR3 sequence is 11 residues long. CDR3 sequence (DNA): TGTGCCAGCAGAACGACCTACGAGCAGTACTTC. Its protein product is CASRTTYEQYF.

V gene TRBV7-2 combines with J gene TRBJ2-5; TRBD1 aligns across 10 bases. From germline, CDR1 is SGHTA and CDR2 FQGNSA. V trimming: 9 bases; J trimming: 2 bases; junction bases outside the gene matches: 6. This CDR3 is 14 amino acids long. The CDR3 nucleotides are TGTGCCAGTAACCGGGACAGGGGACAAGAGACCCAGTACTTC. Translation gives CASNRDRGQETQYF. Based on the CDR3 plus reference TRBV7-2 and TRBJ2-5, the full variable domain is GAGVSQSPSNKVTEKGKDVELRCDPISGHTALYWYRQSLGQGLEFLIYFQGNSAPDKSGLPSDRFSAERTGGSVSTLTIQRTQQEDSAVYLCASNRDRGQETQYFGPGTRLLVL.

The V gene is TRBV7-9, the J gene TRBJ2-1; 12 bases are shared with TRBD2. The CDR3 sequence is 16 residues long. Trimming at V came to 5 bases and at J to 9 bases, leaving 11 bases not matched to a gene. Germline V gene sequence: CDR1 SEHNR, CDR2 FQNEAQ (reference sequence). The CDR3 region has the DNA TGTGCCAGCAGCGTGCGAGGACTAGCGGGGTCGACTGAGCAGTTCTTC. This translates into CASSVRGLAGSTEQFF.

This clone appeared a single time. CDR3 sequence: CASSPDRGGGYTF. The CDR3 DNA reads TGTGCCAGCAGCCCAGACAGGGGCGGAGGCTACACCTTC. J is TRBJ1-2 and V is TRBV6-6, with TRBD1 matching 8 bases. CDR1 is MNHNY and CDR2 is SVGAGI in the germline V gene (reference sequence). This CDR3 is 13 amino acids long. V shed 6 bases, J shed 8 bases, and the junction held 8 bases outside the gene matches.

The chain employs TRBV29-1 and TRBJ1-1; the D gene is possibly TRBD1 (6 bases). With 5 bases removed from V and 4 bases from J, the gap between germline ends came to 17 bases. Germline CDR1 SQVTM, CDR2 ANQGSEA. The CDR3 is 14 residues long. The CDR3 DNA reads as TGCAGCGTTTTCCGGGCCCGCAGGGGCACTGAAGCTTTCTTT. Its translation is CSVFRARRGTEAFF.

In this sample, this clone turned up once. The chain is built from TRBV29-1 and TRBJ1-4; perhaps TRBD1 as D (6 bases). This CDR3 region has 13 residues. In germline, CDR1 is SQVTM, CDR2 ANQGSEA. The ends were cut back, 3 bases at V and 7 bases at J, with 12 bases in the middle. CDR3 nucleotide sequence: TGCAGCGTTGAGGCAGGGGCGGGTGAAAAACTGTTTTTT. This sequence encodes CSVEAGAGEKLFF.

The rearrangement links TRBV5-4 to TRBJ2-2, with 9 bases aligning to TRBD1. Germline V gene lookup returns CDR1 SGHNT and CDR2 YYREEE (reference sequence). The CDR3 extends over 15 amino acids. The V and J ends lost 4 bases and 4 bases, in that order; junction bases with no gene match: 5. The CDR3 sequence: CASSRDRVGTGELFF. The CDR3 DNA sequence: TGTGCCAGCAGCCGGGACAGGGTTGGCACCGGGGAGCTGTTTTTT. The variable domain in full, completed from reference TRBV5-4 and TRBJ2-2, reads ETGVTQSPTHLIKTRGQQVTLRCSSQSGHNTVSWYQQALGQGPQFIFQYYREEENGRGNFPPRFSGLQFPNYSSELNVNALELDDSALYLCASSRDRVGTGELFFGEGSRLTVL.

The V and J genes are TRBV7-2 and TRBJ1-4; D remains ambiguous. V lost 1 base to trimming and J lost 7 bases, with 4 bases between them. The CDR3 totals 12 residues. Germline-derived CDR1 and CDR2 are SGHTA and FQGNSA. CDR3: CASSLGAEKLFF. CDR3 DNA: TGTGCCAGCAGCTTAGGCGCTGAAAAACTGTTTTTT.

The V gene is TRBV30, the J gene TRBJ1-5; possible D gene TRBD1, 6 bases. The V gene's germline CDR1 is GTSNPN and CDR2 SVGIG (reference sequence). Trimming removed 1 base at V and 5 bases at J, with 12 bases between. The CDR3 has 14 amino acids. The DNA for the CDR3 is TGTGCCTGGAGTGAGGGGGGGAAGGATCAGCCCCAGCATTTT. Translating it yields CAWSEGGKDQPQHF.

J is TRBJ2-2 and V is TRBV10-3; maybe TRBD1 (5 bases). Between the trimmed V and J ends, which lost 7 bases and 0 bases, there was a span of 9 bases. Looked up from germline, CDR1 is ENHRY and CDR2 is SYGVKD. This CDR3 spans 14 amino acids. The CDR3 region is CAITDIPNTGELFF. For the CDR3, the DNA is TGTGCCATCACGGACATCCCGAACACCGGGGAGCTGTTTTTT.

This chain joins TRBV5-6 and TRBJ2-7, with 11 bases lining up with TRBD1. The V and J ends lost 1 base and 4 bases, in that order; junction bases with no gene match: 7. This CDR3 has 16 amino acids. Germline CDR1 SGHDT, CDR2 YYEEEE. The CDR3 coding sequence is TGTGCCAGCAGCTTGCTCCGGGACAGGGGGGATTACGAGCAGTACTTC. This encodes CASSLLRDRGDYEQYF.

The chain links TRBV5-1 to TRBJ2-7; tentative D call: TRBD1 (6 bases). CDR3 size: 14 residues. CDR1 and CDR2 (germline): SGHRS, YFSETQ. V was cut by 4 bases and J by 2 bases, with 13 bases left in between. This CDR3 reads CASSGLTGTYEQYF. CDR3 nucleotides: TGCGCCAGCAGCGGACTGACAGGAACCTACGAGCAGTACTTC.

V and J are TRBV19 and TRBJ2-3; 10 bases agree with TRBD1. The V gene end was trimmed by 5 bases and the J gene end by 2 bases; junction bases not matched to a gene: 10. In germline, CDR1 is LNHDA, CDR2 SQIVND (reference sequence). The CDR3 is 17 amino acids. CDR3 in amino acids: CASSAAGTGDHTDTQYF. The CDR3 nucleotides read TGTGCCAGTAGTGCAGCCGGGACAGGGGACCACACAGATACGCAGTATTTT.

The V gene is TRBV21-1, the J gene TRBJ2-3. TRBV21-1 is a recognized pseudogene. The CDR3 totals 15 residues. The CDR3 sequence is CASSKVSAATDTQYF. The CDR3 DNA reads TGTGCCAGCAGCAAAGTCAGTGCAGCAACAGATACGCAGTATTTT.

This clone was seen more than once but under ten times. In the same sample, other DNA sequences code for this CDR3. The J gene is TRBJ2-7, the V gene TRBV7-9; D not certain. The CDR3 sequence is 12 residues long. Germline V gives CDR1 SEHNR, CDR2 FQNEAQ (reference sequence). Trimming cost V 5 bases and J 4 bases, with 9 bases left between them. The DNA for the CDR3 is TGTGCCAGCAGCCCTGGCGGTTACGAGCAGTACTTC. Translating gives CASSPGGYEQYF.

This clone was found once. A junction boundary mismatches the germline segment, possibly from a read error. This sequence joins TRBV6-1 and TRBJ2-3; 7 bases align to TRBD1. The CDR3 contains 11 residues. CDR1 is MNHNS, CDR2 SASEGT, per germline. The CDR3: CASSGPGDSIF. CDR3 bases: TGTGCCAGCAGTGGCCCAGGGGACAGCATTTTT.

V is TRBV7-9 and J is TRBJ2-1; TRBD2 might be the D (6 bases). This CDR3 is built from 15 residues. Germline V gene lookup returns CDR1 SEHNR and CDR2 FQNEAQ (reference sequence). V was pared by 6 bases and J by 9 bases, with 21 bases between. CDR3 DNA: TGTGCCAGCAGAGCCACGGGGGTGACTGCGGGTGAGCAGTTCTTC. Amino acid sequence: CASRATGVTAGEQFF.